The 4 T cell receptor beta chains below all came from one sample that was sequenced in a study of T cell responses to AZD1222 COVID-19 vaccine. Measured with immunoSEQ multiplex PCR; TCRdb has only the in-frame clones, and not every one. The sample holds around 120,000 clones, more than 85% seen once. The source material was peripheral blood, sampled 28 days after the second AZD1222 dose. The receptor source for this set is an adult who received the AZD1222 COVID-19 vaccine.

In its sample, this clone was seen once. V gene TRBV7-2 combines with J gene TRBJ1-1; 8 nucleotides match TRBD1. Trimming at V came to 4 bases and at J to 4 bases, leaving 14 bases not matched to a gene. The CDR3 sequence is 17 residues long. Germline assignment: CDR1 SGHTA and CDR2 FQGNSA. CDR3 nucleotide sequence: TGTGCCAGCAGCTCCTCTCGACAGGGGAAGATAGGCACTGAAGCTTTCTTT. The encoded protein is CASSSSRQGKIGTEAFF.

This clone has just a few counts. The V gene is TRBV2, the J gene TRBJ1-1, with D possibly TRBD1 on 5 matching bases. This CDR3 is 13 amino acids long. The germline gives CDR1 SNHLY, CDR2 FYNNEI. The V end lost 7 bases, the J end lost 10 bases, and 19 bases lay between the germline ends. CDR3 coding DNA: TGTGCCAGCAACTTCCGGGACGGCGTCCCAGCTTTCTTT. Translating gives CASNFRDGVPAFF. Looking up the rest from reference TRBV2 and TRBJ1-1 gives the full variable domain: EPEVTQTPSHQVTQMGQEVILRCVPISNHLYFYWYRQILGQKVEFLVSFYNNEISEKSEIFDDQFSVERPDGSNFTLKIRSTKLEDSAMYFCASNFRDGVPAFFGQGTRLTVV.

The chain joins TRBV5-1 to TRBJ1-4; D not certain. Germline CDR1 reads SGHRS; CDR2 reads YFSETQ. CDR3 length equals 14 residues. Trimming left V 0 bases short and J 3 bases short, with 6 bases between. CDR3: CASSLDRPNEKLFF. CDR3 sequence (DNA): TGCGCCAGCAGCTTGGACAGACCTAATGAAAAACTGTTTTTT.

This chain joins TRBV5-1 and TRBJ2-1, with 9 bases identical to TRBD2. Looked up from germline, CDR1 is SGHRS and CDR2 is YFSETQ. The V gene end was trimmed by 5 bases and the J gene end by 2 bases; junction bases not matched to a gene: 5. CDR3 length equals 15 residues. CDR3 protein: CASRRSGGPYNEQFF. The CDR3 bases are TGCGCCAGCAGACGAAGCGGGGGGCCCTACAATGAGCAGTTCTTC.